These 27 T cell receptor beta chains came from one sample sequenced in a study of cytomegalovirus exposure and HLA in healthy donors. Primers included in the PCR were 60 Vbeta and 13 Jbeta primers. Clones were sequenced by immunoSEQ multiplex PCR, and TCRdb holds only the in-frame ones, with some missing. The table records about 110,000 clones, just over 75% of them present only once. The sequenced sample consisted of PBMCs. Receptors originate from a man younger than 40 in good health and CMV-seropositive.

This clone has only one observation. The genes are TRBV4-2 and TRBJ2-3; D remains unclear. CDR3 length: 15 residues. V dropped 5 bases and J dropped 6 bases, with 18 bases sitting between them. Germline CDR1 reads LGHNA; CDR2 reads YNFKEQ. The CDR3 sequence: CASSFARGERDTQYF. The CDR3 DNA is TGTGCCAGCAGCTTCGCCCGCGGTGAGCGCGATACGCAGTATTTT.

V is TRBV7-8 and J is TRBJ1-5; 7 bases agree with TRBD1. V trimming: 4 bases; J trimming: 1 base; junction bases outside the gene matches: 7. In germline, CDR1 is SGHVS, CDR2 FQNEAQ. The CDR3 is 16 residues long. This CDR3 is CASSYYEGASNQPQHF. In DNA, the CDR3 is TGTGCCAGCAGCTACTATGAGGGGGCGAGCAATCAGCCCCAGCATTTT.

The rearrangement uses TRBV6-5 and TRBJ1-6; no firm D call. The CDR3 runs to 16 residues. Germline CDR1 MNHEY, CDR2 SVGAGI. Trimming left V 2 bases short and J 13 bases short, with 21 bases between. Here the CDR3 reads CASSYPTAAGKAPLHF. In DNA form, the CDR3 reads TGTGCCAGCAGTTACCCCACCGCGGCGGGGAAAGCGCCCCTCCACTTT.

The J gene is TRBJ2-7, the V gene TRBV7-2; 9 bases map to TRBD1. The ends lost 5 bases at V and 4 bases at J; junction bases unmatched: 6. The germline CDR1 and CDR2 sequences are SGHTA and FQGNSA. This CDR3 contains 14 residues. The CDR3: CASSAGQGRYEQYF. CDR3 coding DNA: TGTGCCAGCAGCGCAGGACAGGGGCGGTACGAGCAGTACTTC.

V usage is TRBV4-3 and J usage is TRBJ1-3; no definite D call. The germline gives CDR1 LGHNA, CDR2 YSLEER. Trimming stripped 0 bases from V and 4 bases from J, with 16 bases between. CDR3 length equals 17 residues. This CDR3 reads CASSQDAGRATGNTIYF. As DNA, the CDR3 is TGCGCCAGCAGCCAAGACGCCGGGCGGGCTACGGGAAACACCATATATTTT.

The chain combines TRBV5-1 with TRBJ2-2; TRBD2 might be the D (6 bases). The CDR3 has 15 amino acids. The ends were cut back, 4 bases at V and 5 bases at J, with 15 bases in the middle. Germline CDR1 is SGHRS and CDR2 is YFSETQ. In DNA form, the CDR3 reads TGCGCCAGCAGCACGGGTAGCGGATTTACCGGGGAGCTGTTTTTT. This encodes CASSTGSGFTGELFF.

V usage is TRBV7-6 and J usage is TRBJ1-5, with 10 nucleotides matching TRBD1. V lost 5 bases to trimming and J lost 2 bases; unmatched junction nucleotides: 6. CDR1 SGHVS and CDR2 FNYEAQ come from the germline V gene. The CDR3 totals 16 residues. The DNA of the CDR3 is TGTGCCAGCAGCCCTTCCGGACAGGGGGGCAATCAGCCCCAGCATTTT. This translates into CASSPSGQGGNQPQHF.

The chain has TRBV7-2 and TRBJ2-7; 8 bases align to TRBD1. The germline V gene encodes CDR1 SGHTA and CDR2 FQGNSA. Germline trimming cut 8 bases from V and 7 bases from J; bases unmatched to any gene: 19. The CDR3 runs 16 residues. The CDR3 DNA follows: TGTGCCAGCGGCTGGGGGCAGGGGGCACTACGTGCGGAGCAGTACTTC. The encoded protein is CASGWGQGALRAEQYF.

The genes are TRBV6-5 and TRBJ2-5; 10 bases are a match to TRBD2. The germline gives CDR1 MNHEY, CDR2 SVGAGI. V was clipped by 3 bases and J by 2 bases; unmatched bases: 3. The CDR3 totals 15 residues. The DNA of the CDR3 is TGTGCCAGCAGTTATAGCGGGGGGATTCAAGAGACCCAGTACTTC. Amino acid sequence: CASSYSGGIQETQYF.

This chain's CDR3 is CASRTSGGLQETQYF. The CDR3 nucleotides read TGTGCCAGCAGGACTAGCGGGGGGTTGCAAGAGACCCAGTACTTC. The chain has TRBV21-1 and TRBJ2-5; the DNA was not used to check the table's D call, TRBD2. TRBV21-1 is listed as a pseudogene. The CDR3 loop spans 15 amino acids.

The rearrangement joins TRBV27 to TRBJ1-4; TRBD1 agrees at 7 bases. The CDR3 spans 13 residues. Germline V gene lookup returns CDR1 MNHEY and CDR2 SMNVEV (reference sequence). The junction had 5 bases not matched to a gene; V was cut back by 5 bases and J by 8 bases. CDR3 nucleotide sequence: TGTGCCAGCAGTCCAGGGGGTAGCGAAAAACTGTTTTTT. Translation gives CASSPGGSEKLFF. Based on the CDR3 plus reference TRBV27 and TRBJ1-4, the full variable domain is EAQVTQNPRYLITVTGKKLTVTCSQNMNHEYMSWYRQDPGLGLRQIYYSMNVEVTDKGDVPEGYKVSRKEKRNFPLILESPSPNQTSLYFCASSPGGSEKLFFGSGTQLSVL.

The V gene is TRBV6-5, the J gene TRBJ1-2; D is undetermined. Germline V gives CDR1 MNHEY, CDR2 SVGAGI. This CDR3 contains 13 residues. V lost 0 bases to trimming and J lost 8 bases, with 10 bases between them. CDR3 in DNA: TGTGCCAGCAGTTACTCGATCAACACGGGCTACACCTTC. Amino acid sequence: CASSYSINTGYTF.

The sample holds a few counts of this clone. CDR3 protein: CASSIRGGPEAFF. In nucleotides, the CDR3 is TGTGCCAGTAGTATCCGAGGGGGCCCTGAAGCTTTCTTT. The chain uses TRBV19 and TRBJ1-1; 7 bases line up with TRBD1. Germline loops: CDR1 LNHDA, CDR2 SQIVND (reference sequence). J gave up 6 bases and V 3 bases, and 4 bases lay outside the gene matches. This CDR3 contains 13 residues.

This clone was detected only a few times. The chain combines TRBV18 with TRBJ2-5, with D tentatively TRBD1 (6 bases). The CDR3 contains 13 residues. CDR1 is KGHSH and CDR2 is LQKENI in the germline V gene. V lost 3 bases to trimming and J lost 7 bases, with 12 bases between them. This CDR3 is CASSPRGEGTQYF. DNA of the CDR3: TGTGCCAGCTCACCCAGGGGCGAAGGGACCCAGTACTTC.

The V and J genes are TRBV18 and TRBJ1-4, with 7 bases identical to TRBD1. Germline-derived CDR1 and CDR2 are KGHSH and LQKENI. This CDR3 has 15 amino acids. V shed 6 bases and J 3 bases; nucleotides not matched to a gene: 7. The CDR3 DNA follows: TGTGCCAGCTCGAGCACAGGGGTAGCTAATGAAAAACTGTTTTTT. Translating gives CASSSTGVANEKLFF.

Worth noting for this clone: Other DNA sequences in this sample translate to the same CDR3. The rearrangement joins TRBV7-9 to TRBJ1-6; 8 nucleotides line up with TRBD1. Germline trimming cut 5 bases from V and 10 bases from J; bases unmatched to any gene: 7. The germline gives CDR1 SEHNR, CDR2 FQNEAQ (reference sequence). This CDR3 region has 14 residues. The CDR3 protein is CASSLRTGNSPLHF. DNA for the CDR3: TGTGCCAGCAGCCTCCGGACAGGGAACTCACCCCTCCACTTT.

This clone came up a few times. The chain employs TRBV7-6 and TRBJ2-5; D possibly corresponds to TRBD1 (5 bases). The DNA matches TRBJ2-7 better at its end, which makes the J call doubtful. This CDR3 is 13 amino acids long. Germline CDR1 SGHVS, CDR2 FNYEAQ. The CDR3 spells CASSPQGGYEQYF. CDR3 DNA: TGTGCCAGCAGCCCTCAGGGTGGTTACGAGCAGTACTTC.

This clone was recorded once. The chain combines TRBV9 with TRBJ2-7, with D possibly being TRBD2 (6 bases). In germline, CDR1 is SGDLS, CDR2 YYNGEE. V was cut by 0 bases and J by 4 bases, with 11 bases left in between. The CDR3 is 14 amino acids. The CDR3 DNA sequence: TGTGCCAGCAGCGTAGACGTGGGGGGTTACGAGCAGTACTTC. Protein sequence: CASSVDVGGYEQYF.

The CDR3 DNA follows: TGTGCCAGTAGTATATCGGATACAGGGGGAGCAGGAAAACTGTTTTTT. This gives the protein CASSISDTGGAGKLFF. This chain uses TRBV19 with TRBJ1-4; TRBD1 agrees at 8 bases. This CDR3 region has 16 residues. The V and J ends lost 2 bases and 10 bases, in that order; junction bases with no gene match: 12. Germline V lookup: CDR1 LNHDA, CDR2 SQIVND (reference sequence).

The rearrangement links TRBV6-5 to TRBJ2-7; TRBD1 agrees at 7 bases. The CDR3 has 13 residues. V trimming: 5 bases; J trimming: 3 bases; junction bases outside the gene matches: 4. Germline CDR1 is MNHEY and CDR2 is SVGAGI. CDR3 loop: CASSPTGYYEQYF. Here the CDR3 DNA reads TGTGCCAGCAGTCCGACAGGGTACTACGAGCAGTACTTC.

Here the CDR3 reads CASSPRGGNSNQPQHF. In nucleotides, the CDR3 is TGTGCCAGCAGCCCTCGGGGGGGAAATAGCAATCAGCCCCAGCATTTT. This chain uses TRBV7-6 with TRBJ1-5; TRBD1 might be the D (5 bases). Trimming pared 5 bases from V and 0 bases from J, leaving 14 bases between. Germline CDR1 reads SGHVS; CDR2 reads FNYEAQ. The CDR3 sequence is 16 residues long. The whole variable domain, filled in from reference TRBV7-6 and TRBJ1-5, reads GAGVSQSPRYKVTKRGQDVALRCDPISGHVSLYWYRQALGQGPEFLTYFNYEAQQDKSGLPNDRFSAERPEGSISTLTIQRTEQRDSAMYRCASSPRGGNSNQPQHFGDGTRLSIL.

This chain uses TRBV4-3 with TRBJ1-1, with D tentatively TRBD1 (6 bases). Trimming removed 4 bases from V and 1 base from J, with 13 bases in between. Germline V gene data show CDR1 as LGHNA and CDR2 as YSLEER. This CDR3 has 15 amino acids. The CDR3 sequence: CASSPTRGGNTEAFF. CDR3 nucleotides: TGCGCCAGCAGCCCCACGAGGGGGGGGAACACTGAAGCTTTCTTT.

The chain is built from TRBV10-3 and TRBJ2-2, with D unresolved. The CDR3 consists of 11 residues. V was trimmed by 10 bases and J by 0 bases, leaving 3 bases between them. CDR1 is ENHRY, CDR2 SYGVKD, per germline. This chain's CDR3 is CATSNTGELFF. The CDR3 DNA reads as TGTGCCACATCGAACACCGGGGAGCTGTTTTTT.

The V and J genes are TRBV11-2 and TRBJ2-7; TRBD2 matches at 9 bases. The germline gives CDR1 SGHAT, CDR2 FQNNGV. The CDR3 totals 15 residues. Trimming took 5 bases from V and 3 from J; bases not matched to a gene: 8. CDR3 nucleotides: TGTGCCAGCAGCCTAACGGGACTAGCCTTCTACGAGCAGTACTTC. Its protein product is CASSLTGLAFYEQYF. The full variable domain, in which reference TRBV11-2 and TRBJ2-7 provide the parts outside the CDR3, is EAGVAQSPRYKIIEKRQSVAFWCNPISGHATLYWYQQILGQGPKLLIQFQNNGVVDDSQLPKDRFSAERLKGVDSTLKIQPAKLEDSAVYLCASSLTGLAFYEQYFGPGTRLTVT.

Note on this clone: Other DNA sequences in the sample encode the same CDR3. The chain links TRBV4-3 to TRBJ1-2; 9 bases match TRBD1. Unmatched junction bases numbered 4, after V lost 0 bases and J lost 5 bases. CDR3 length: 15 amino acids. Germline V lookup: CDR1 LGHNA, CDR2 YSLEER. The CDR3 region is CASSQDLTGGYGYTF. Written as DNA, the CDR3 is TGCGCCAGCAGCCAAGATCTGACAGGGGGATATGGCTACACCTTC.

CDR3 region: CAISDKDRGPEETQYF. In DNA, the CDR3 is TGTGCCATCAGTGATAAGGACAGGGGGCCAGAAGAGACCCAGTACTTC. The chain links TRBV10-3 to TRBJ2-5; 11 bases align to TRBD1. V lost 3 bases to trimming and J lost 3 bases; unmatched junction nucleotides: 6. CDR1 and CDR2 (germline): ENHRY, SYGVKD. CDR3 length: 16 residues.

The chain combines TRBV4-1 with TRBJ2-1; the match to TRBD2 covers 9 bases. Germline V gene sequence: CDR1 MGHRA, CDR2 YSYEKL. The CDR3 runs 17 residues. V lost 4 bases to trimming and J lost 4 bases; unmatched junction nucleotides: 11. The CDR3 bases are TGCGCCAGCAGCCCCCGGGTAGCGGGGGAGATATACAATGAGCAGTTCTTC. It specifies CASSPRVAGEIYNEQFF.